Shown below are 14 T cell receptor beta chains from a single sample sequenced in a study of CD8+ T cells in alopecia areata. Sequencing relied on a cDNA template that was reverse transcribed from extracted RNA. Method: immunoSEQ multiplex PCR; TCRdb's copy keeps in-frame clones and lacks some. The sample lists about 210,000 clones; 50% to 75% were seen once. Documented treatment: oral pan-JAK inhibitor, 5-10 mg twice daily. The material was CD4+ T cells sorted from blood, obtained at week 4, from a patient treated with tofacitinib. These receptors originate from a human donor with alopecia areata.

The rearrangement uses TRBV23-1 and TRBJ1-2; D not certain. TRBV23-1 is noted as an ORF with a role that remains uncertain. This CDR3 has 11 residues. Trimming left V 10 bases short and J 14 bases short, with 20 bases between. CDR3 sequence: CATYLEATKTF. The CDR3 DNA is TGCGCCACCTACCTAGAGGCTACCAAGACCTTC.

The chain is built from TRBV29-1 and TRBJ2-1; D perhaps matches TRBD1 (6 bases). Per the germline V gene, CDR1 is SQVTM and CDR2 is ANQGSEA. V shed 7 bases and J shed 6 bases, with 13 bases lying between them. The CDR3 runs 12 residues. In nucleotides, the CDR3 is TGCAGCGCAACCATGGGGGCCAATGAGCAGTTCTTC. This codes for CSATMGANEQFF.

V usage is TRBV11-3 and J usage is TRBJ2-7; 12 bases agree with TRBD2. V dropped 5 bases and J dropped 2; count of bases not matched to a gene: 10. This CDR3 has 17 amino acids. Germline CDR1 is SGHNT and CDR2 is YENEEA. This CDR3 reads CASSLTRSSGGAYEQYF. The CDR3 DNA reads TGTGCCAGCAGCCTTACTCGGTCTAGCGGGGGGGCCTACGAGCAGTACTTC. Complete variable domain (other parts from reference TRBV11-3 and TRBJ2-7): EAGVVQSPRYKIIEKKQPVAFWCNPISGHNTLYWYLQNLGQGPELLIRYENEEAVDDSQLPKDRFSAERLKGVDSTLKIQPAELGDSAVYLCASSLTRSSGGAYEQYFGPGTRLTVT.

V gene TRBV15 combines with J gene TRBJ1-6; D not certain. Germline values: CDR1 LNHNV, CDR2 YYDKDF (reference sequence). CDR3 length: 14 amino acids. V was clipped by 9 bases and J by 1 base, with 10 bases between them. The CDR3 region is CATARLSYNSPLHF. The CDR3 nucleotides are TGTGCCACGGCCCGGTTGTCCTATAATTCACCCCTCCACTTT.

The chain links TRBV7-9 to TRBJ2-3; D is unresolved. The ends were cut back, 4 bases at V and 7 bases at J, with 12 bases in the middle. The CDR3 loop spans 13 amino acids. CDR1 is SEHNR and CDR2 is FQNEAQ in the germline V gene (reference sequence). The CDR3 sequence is CASSSATGYTQYF. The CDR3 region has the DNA TGTGCCAGCAGCTCCGCCACCGGGTATACGCAGTATTTT. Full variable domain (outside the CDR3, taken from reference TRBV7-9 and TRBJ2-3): DTGVSQNPRHKITKRGQNVTFRCDPISEHNRLYWYRQTLGQGPEFLTYFQNEAQLEKSRLLSDRFSAERPKGSFSTLEIQRTEQGDSAMYLCASSSATGYTQYFGPGTRLTVL.

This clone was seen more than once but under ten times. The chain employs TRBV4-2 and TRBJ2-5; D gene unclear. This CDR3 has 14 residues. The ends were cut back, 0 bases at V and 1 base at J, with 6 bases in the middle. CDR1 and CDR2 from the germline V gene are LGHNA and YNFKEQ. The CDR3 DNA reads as TGTGCCAGCAGCCAAGATGTGTTCCAAGAGACCCAGTACTTC. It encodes CASSQDVFQETQYF.

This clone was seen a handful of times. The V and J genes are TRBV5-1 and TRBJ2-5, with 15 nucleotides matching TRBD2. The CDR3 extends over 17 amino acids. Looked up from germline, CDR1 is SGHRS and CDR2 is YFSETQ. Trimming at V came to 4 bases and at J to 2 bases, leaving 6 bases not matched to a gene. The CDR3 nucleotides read TGCGCCAGCAGCGGTGGACTAGCGGGGGGGCATCAAGAGACCCAGTACTTC. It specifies CASSGGLAGGHQETQYF.

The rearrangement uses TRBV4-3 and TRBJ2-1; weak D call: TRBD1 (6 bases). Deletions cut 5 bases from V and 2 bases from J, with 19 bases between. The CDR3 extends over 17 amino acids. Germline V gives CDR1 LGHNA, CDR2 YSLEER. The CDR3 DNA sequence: TGCGCCAGCAGCTCACGCAGGGGTATTATGACCTACAATGAGCAGTTCTTC. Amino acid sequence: CASSSRRGIMTYNEQFF.

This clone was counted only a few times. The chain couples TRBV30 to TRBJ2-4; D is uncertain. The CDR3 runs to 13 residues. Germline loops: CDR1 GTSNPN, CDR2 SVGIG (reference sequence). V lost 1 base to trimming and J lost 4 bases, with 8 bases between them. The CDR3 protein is CAWSADGKNIQYF. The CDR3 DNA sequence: TGTGCCTGGAGTGCAGACGGTAAAAACATTCAGTACTTC.

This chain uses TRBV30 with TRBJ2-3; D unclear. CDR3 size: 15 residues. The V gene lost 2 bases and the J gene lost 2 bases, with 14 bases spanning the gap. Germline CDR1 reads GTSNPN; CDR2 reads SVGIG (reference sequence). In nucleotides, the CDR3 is TGTGCCTGGAGTAGGCCGCAGCAGATCACAGATACGCAGTATTTT. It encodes CAWSRPQQITDTQYF.

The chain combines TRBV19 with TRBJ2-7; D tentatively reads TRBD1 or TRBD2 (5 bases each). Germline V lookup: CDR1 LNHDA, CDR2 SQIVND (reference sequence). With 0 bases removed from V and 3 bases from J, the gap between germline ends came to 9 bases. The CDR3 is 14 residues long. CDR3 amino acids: CASSIDLGGYEQYF. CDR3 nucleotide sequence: TGTGCCAGTAGTATAGATCTTGGGGGCTACGAGCAGTACTTC.

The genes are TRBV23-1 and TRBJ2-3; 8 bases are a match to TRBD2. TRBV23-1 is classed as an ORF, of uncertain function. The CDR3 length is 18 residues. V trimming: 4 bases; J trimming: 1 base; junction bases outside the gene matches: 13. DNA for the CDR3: TGCGCCAGCAGTCCGGGAGGGTTTTCGTCCTGGGGCACAGATACGCAGTATTTT. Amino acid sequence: CASSPGGFSSWGTDTQYF.

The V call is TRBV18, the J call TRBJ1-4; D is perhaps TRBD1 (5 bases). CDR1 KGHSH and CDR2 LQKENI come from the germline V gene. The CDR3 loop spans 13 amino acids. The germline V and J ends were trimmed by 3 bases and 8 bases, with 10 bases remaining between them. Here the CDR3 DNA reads TGTGCCAGCTCACCCGGGGACCGGGAAAAACTGTTTTTT. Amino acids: CASSPGDREKLFF.

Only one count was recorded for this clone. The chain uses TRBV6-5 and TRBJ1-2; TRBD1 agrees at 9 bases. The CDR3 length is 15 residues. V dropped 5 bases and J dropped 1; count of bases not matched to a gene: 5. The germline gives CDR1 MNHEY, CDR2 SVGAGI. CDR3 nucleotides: TGTGCCAGCAGTCAAACAGGGGGCGGTAACTATGGCTACACCTTC. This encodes CASSQTGGGNYGYTF.